What follows describes a single T cell receptor beta chain. This sample was included in a study of blood T cell repertoires in COVID-19. Whole-study context: Sites in the United States, Italy and Spain provided acute and convalescent COVID-19 samples. Sources were T cells, B-cell-depleted T cells, or PBMCs; the material itself was cDNA or gDNA.

Original handling: It was from reference gene primer amplification that nucleated cell counts were estimated. TCRdb keeps only in-frame clones here, not all; method: immunoSEQ multiplex PCR. Clonal size and the V and J genes are those of that table, whereas D and trimming came from the DNA. The table records roughly 150,000 clones, around 80% of them present only once. Germline V lookup: CDR1 SGHRS, CDR2 YFSETQ. The CDR3 contains 16 residues. With 0 bases removed from V and 7 bases from J, the gap between germline ends came to 17 bases. This TCR was recovered from a woman of 80 years or more with active or convalescent COVID-19. This sequence joins TRBV5-1 and TRBJ1-5; D unclear. The specimen was peripheral blood. CDR3 sequence (DNA): TGCGCCAGCAGCTTGGGCGGGTCAGTTCCCGGGCAGCCCCAGCATTTT. Amino acids: CASSLGGSVPGQPQHF.